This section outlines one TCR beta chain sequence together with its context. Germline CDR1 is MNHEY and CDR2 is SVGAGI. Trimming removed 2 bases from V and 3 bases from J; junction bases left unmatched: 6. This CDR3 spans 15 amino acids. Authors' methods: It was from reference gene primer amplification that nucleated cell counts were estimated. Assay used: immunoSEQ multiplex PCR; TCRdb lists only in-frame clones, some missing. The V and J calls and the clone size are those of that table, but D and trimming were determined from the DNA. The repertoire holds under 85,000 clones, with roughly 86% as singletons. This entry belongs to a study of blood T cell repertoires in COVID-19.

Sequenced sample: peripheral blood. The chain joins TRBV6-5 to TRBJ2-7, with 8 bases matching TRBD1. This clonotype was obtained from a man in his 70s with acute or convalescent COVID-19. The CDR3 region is CASSYKDRGSYEQYF. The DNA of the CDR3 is TGTGCCAGCAGTTACAAAGACAGGGGAAGCTACGAGCAGTACTTC.